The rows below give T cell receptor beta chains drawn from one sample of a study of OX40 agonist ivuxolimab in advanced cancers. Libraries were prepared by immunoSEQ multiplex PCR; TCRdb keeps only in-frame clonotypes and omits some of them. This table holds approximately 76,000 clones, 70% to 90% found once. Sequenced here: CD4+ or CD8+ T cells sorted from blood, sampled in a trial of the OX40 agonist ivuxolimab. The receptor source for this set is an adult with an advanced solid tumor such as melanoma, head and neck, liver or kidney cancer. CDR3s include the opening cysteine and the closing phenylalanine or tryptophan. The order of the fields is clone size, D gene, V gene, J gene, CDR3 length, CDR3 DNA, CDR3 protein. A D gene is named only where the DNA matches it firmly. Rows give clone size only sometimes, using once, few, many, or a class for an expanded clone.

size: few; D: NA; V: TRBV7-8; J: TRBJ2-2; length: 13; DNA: TGTGCCAGCAGCTATAGGCCAGCCGGGGAGCTGTTTTTT; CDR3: CASSYRPAGELFF
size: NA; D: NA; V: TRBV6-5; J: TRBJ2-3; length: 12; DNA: TGTGCCAGCCGGACTAGCACAGATACGCAGTATTTT; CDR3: CASRTSTDTQYF
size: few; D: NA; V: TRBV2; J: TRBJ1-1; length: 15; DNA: TGTGCCAGCAGAATCTTTGGCAGCGAGGTTACTGAAGCTTTCTTT; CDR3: CASRIFGSEVTEAFF
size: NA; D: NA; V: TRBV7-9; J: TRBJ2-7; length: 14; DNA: TGTGCCAGCAGCTTGGGTGGCAGCAATAGGGAGCAGTACTTC; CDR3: CASSLGGSNREQYF
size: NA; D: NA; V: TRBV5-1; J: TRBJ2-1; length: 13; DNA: TGCGCCAGCAGCTGGGCACAGGGCAATGAGCAGTTCTTC; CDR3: CASSWAQGNEQFF
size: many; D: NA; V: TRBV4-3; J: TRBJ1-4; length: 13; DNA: TGCGCCAGCAGCGGGGGTATTAAGGAAAAACTGTTTTTT; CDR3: CASSGGIKEKLFF
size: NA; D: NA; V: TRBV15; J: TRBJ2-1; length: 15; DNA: TGTGCCACCAGCAGAGCTGACAAAGACTACAATGAGCAGTTCTTC; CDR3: CATSRADKDYNEQFF
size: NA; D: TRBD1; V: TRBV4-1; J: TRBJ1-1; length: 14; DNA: TGCGCCAGCAGCCCGGAGGACAGGGGGAGTGAAGCTTTCTTT; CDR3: CASSPEDRGSEAFF
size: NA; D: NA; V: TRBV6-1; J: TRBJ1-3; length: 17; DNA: TGTGCCAGCAGTGAAGGGTTGTATTCAAGCTCTGGAAACACCATATATTTT; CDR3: CASSEGLYSSSGNTIYF
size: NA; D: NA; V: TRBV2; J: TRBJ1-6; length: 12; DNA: TGTGCCAGCAGCTTCGGGACCGCGTCCCTCCACTTT; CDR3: CASSFGTASLHF
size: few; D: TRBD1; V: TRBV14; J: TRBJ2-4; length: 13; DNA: TGTGCCAGCAGCCAGGACAGGGGTGGAATTCAGTACTTC; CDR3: CASSQDRGGIQYF
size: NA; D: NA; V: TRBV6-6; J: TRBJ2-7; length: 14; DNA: TGTGCCAGCAGTCGGGGGGGACAGGGATACGAGCAGTACTTC; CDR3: CASSRGGQGYEQYF
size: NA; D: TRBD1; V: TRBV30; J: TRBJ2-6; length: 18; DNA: TGTGCCTGGAGTCTCGCCCGACAGGGGGCTAGAGGGGCCAACGTCCTGACTTTC; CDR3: CAWSLARQGARGANVLTF
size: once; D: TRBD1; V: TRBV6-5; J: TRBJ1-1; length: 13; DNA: TGTGCCAGCAGTGACAGGGGAAACACTGAAGCTTTCTTT; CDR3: CASSDRGNTEAFF
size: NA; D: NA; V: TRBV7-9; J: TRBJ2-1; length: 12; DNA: TGTGCCAGCAGCTTAGGGGACATTGAGCAGTTCTTC; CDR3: CASSLGDIEQFF
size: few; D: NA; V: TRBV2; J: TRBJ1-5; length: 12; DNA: TGTGCCAGCAGTGCGCAGGGGCAGCCCCAGCATTTT; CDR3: CASSAQGQPQHF
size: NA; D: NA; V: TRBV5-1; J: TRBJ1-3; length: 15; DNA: TGCGCCAGCAGCGGAACAGCTAGCTCTGGAAACACCATATATTTT; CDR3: CASSGTASSGNTIYF
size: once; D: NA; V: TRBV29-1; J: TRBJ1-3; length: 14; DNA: TGCAGCGTTGAACGGGGGACGGCTGGAAACACCATATATTTT; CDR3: CSVERGTAGNTIYF
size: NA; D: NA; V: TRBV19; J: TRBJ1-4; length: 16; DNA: TGTGCCAGTACCGCCTCCGACAGGCTTAAAAATGAAAAACTGTTTTTT; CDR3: CASTASDRLKNEKLFF
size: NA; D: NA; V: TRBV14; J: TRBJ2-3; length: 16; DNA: TGTGCCAGCAGCCAAGCTCTTCTAGCGTCCGGAAATACGCAGTATTTT; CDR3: CASSQALLASGNTQYF
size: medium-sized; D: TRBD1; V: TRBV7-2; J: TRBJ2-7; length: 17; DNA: TGTGCCAGCAGCTTCCTAACAGGGGGCGGTCGGTCCTACGAGCAGTACTTC; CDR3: CASSFLTGGGRSYEQYF
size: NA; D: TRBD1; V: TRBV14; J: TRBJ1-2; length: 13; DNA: TGTGCCAGCAGCCAAGGAACAGGGGAAGGCTACACCTTC; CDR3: CASSQGTGEGYTF
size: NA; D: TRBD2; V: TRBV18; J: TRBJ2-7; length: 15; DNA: TGTGCCAGCTCCCAAAGGGCGGGAGGAATCTACGAGCAGTACTTC; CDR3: CASSQRAGGIYEQYF
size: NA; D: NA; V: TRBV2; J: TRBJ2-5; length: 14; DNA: TGTGCCAGCTTCCCGGGAGTATTCCAAGAGACCCAGTACTTC; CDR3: CASFPGVFQETQYF
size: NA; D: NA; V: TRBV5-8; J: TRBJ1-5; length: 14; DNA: TGTGCCAGCAGCTTGACAGGGTTAAATCAGCCCCAGCATTTT; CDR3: CASSLTGLNQPQHF
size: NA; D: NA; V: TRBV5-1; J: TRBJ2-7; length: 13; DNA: TGCGCCAGCAGCGTAGGGGCCTCCTACGAGCAGTACTTC; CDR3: CASSVGASYEQYF
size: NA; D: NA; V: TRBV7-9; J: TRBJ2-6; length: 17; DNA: TGTGCCAGCAGCCCAAAGGACAACTACTCTGGGGCCAACGTCCTGACTTTC; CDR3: CASSPKDNYSGANVLTF
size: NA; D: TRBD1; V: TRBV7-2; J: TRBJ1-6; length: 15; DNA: TGTGCCAGCAGCTCCGAACAGGGGACTAATTCACCCCTCCACTTT; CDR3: CASSSEQGTNSPLHF
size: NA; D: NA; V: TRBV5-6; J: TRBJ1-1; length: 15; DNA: TGTGCCAGCAGCTTGCGGCAGGGGATGAACACTGAAGCTTTCTTT; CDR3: CASSLRQGMNTEAFF
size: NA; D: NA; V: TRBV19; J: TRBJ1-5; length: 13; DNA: TGTGCCAGTAGACGGGTCTTCAATCAGCCCCAGCATTTT; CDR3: CASRRVFNQPQHF
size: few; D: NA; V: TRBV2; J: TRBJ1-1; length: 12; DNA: TGTGCCAGCACTCCACAAGGCACTGAAGCTTTCTTT; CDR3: CASTPQGTEAFF
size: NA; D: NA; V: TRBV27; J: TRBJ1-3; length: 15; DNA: TGTGCCAGCAGGGTGACGGCCAGCTCTGGAAACACCATATATTTT; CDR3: CASRVTASSGNTIYF
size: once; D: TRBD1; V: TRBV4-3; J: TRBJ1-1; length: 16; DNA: TGCGCCAGCAGCCAAGAGAGCGCAGGGGGAAACACTGAAGCTTTCTTT; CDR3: CASSQESAGGNTEAFF
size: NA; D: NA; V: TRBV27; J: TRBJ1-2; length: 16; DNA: TGTGCCAGCAGGCACGGAGAATGGGGGGCGGACTATGGCTACACCTTC; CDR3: CASRHGEWGADYGYTF
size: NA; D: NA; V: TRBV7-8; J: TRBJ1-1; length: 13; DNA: TGTGCCAGCAGCTTAGGTCGGCATACTGAAGCTTTCTTT; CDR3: CASSLGRHTEAFF
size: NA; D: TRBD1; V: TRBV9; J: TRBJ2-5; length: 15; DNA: TGTGCCAGCAGCCCGAGGGACAGGACACGGGAGACCCAGTACTTC; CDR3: CASSPRDRTRETQYF
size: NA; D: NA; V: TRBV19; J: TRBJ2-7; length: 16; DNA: TGTGCCAGTACCTCGGGCGCCACCATACCCTTATCCGAGCAGTACTTC; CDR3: CASTSGATIPLSEQYF
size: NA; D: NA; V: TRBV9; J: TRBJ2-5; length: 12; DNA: TGTGCCAGCAGCGGACTGTCAGAGACCCAGTACTTC; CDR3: CASSGLSETQYF
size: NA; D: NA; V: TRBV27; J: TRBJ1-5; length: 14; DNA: TGTGCCAGCAGTATAGTGGGGGTCAATCAGCCCCAGCATTTT; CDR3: CASSIVGVNQPQHF
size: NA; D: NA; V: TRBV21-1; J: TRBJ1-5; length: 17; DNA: TGTGCCAGCACCATGCCCGGTGCAGGGTCTAGCAATCAGCCCCAGCATTTT; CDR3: CASTMPGAGSSNQPQHF
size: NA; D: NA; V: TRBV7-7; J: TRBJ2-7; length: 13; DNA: TGTGCCAGCAGCTTAGGACTGCTCTACGAGCAGTACTTC; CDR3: CASSLGLLYEQYF
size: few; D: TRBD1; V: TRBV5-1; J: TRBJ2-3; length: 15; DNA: TGCGCCAGCAGCCCCCGGACAGGGCCCACAGATACGCAGTATTTT; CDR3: CASSPRTGPTDTQYF
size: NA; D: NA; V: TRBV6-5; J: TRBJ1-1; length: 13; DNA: TGTGCCAGCAGTCTTTTATCGAACACTGAAGCTTTCTTT; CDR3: CASSLLSNTEAFF
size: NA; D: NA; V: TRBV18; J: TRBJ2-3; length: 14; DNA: TGTGCCAGCTCACCACAGGGCGGCACAGATACGCAGTATTTT; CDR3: CASSPQGGTDTQYF
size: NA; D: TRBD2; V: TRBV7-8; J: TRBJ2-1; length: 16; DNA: TGTGCCAGCAGCGCCCGACTAGCGGGAGGCAACAATGAGCAGTTCTTC; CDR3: CASSARLAGGNNEQFF
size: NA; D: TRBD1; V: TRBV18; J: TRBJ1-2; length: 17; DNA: TGTGCCAGCTCACGCCTTACGGGACAGCTCTTTAACTATGGCTACACCTTC; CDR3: CASSRLTGQLFNYGYTF
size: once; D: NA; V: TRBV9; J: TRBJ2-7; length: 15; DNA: TGTGCCAGCAGCGTGAGGGGGGACTCCGCCTACGAGCAGTACTTC; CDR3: CASSVRGDSAYEQYF
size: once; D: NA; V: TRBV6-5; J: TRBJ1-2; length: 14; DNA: TGTGCCAGCAGTTCCCGTAAGGGGCAGGGAGGCTACACCTTC; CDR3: CASSSRKGQGGYTF
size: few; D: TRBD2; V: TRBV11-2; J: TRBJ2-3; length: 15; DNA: TGTGCCAGCAGATTCACTAGCGGGGGCGTGAATACGCAGTATTTT; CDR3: CASRFTSGGVNTQYF
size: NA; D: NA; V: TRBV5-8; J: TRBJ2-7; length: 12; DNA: TGTGCCAGCAGCCGGATCCCCTACGAGCAGTACTTC; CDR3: CASSRIPYEQYF
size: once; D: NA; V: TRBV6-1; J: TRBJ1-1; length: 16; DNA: TGTGCCAGCAGTGAAGCGCTAACCCCTTTGAACACTGAAGCTTTCTTT; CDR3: CASSEALTPLNTEAFF